This TCR beta chain was documented in a study of T cells after yellow fever vaccination (dated by TCRdb to 2018 to 2020). Turning to the overall study: Libraries from fractions with low cell numbers were prepared with the SMART-Seq v4 Ultra Low Input RNA kit. Bulk TCR alpha and beta repertoires were sequenced longitudinally to track T-cell clones before and after primary and booster YFV17D yellow fever vaccination. Two healthy male donors made up the cohort, one aged 18 to 30 years and the other aged 30 to 40 years. Blood samples were taken at several timepoints before and after primary and secondary immunization, and bulk PBMC replicates and cell subsets were isolated. General conclusions and limits of the study: A small share of clonotypes occurred in both CD4 and CD8 compartments, likely arising from convergent recombination. Because only two donors were included in the study, the extent to which the findings can be generalized is limited. Most clones expanded after primary vaccination (around 97% of CD4 and roughly 90% of CD8) were re-detected after the booster, suggesting that broad memory maintenance occurred. FACS-sorted repertoires could contain abundant contaminating clonotypes from the bulk population, so computational filtering was required. Compared with the primary T-cell response, the secondary T-cell response was faster but weaker, reaching its peak on day 5 rather than on day 15.

This clonotype was picked up a small number of times. Its target antigen remains unknown. No base qualities exist here, and no much larger clone lies one base off it. What the treatment or condition label conveys for this sample: live attenuated yellow fever vaccine strain. Two biological replicates of bulk PBMCs were collected at each blood-draw timepoint. A standard Ficoll-Paque protocol was used to isolate PBMCs from peripheral blood. TriZol was used to extract RNA from bulk PBMCs, CD4 and CD8 fractions, and dextramer-positive and dextramer-negative fractions. TCR cDNA was synthesized by 5'RACE template switching, which introduced a universal primer site and unique molecular identifiers. cDNA synthesis was primed from both the TCR alpha and TCR beta constant segments. Libraries were amplified in two PCR steps, with sample barcodes and sequencing adapters added in the second step. Sequencing of libraries was performed on Illumina HiSeq 2500 (2x100 bp) or NovaSeq (2x150 bp). As for the original processing: Reads were demultiplexed and collapsed into UMI consensus sequences with MIGEC, and V(D)J alignment was performed with MiXCR. Vaccine-responding clonotypes were defined with edgeR using replicate PBMC samples, requiring FDR below 0.01 and a log2 fold change above 5 up to day 15. Each bulk clonotype was labeled CD4 or CD8 based on which sequenced repertoire, CD4 or CD8, contained the clonotype at higher abundance. TCRdb reran the public reads through fastp at Q25 and MiXCR, keeping productive beta chains. Rows with a matching CDR3 protein are joined into one entry that keeps the most common DNA and genes. V and J calls and clone size were set by TCRdb, not the authors. Counted in this sample were approximately 300,000 distinct CDR3 sequences; about 6.9% of them appeared once. The leading ten clones occupy around 17% of the sample.

In the germline V gene, CDR1 corresponds to SGHRS and CDR2 to YFSETQ. V and J lose 2 bases and 1 base, and a span of 10 bases separates them. From the cysteine through the phenylalanine, the CDR3 covers 14 amino acids. The retained sequence is limited to the CDR3, 42 bases, with the frame set at the first base. The rearranged segments are TRBV5-1 and TRBJ2-7; too little of a D gene remains to name it. The sample was PBMCs, taken around 45 days after the first yellow fever vaccination. The sequence was obtained from a man younger than 30 who received the YFV17D yellow fever vaccine. The CDR3 sequence is CASSFADGSYEQYF. The DNA sequence is as follows: TGCGCCAGCAGCTTCGCGGACGGGTCCTACGAGCAGTACTTC.